This passage covers 8 T cell receptor beta chains from one sample sequenced in a study of shared clonotypes between healthy human individuals. Sequencing was performed with immunoSEQ multiplex PCR; in TCRdb, only in-frame clones are kept and a portion is missing. The table lists 2 million to 3 million clones, 93% of them singletons. The specimen sequenced was naive CD4+ T cells from PBMCs. Documented subset: CD45RA+ positively selected. These receptor sequences come from a man aged 18-30 years in good health. Some clones in this sample may be carry-over from other donors' samples.

On this clone: Other DNA variants within this sample encode the same CDR3. The chain has TRBV9 and TRBJ2-2; D is ambiguous. The CDR3 has 13 amino acids. Germline values: CDR1 SGDLS, CDR2 YYNGEE. V lost 0 bases to trimming and J lost 6 bases, with 6 bases between them. CDR3 protein: CASSVVFPGELFF. The CDR3 DNA is TGTGCCAGCAGCGTAGTTTTCCCCGGGGAGCTGTTTTTT.

Here the CDR3 reads CASSFMGTGLGTDTQYF. The CDR3 nucleotides read TGTGCCAGCAGTTTCATGGGGACAGGGTTGGGCACAGATACGCAGTATTTT. This sequence joins TRBV27 and TRBJ2-3; 9 bases are shared with TRBD1. The CDR3 has 17 amino acids. With 3 bases clipped from V and 1 base from J, the junction kept 8 bases outside the gene matches. Germline values: CDR1 MNHEY, CDR2 SMNVEV (reference sequence).

The genes are TRBV18 and TRBJ1-1, with D possibly TRBD1 on 6 matching bases. Germline V gives CDR1 KGHSH, CDR2 LQKENI. The V end was cut by 1 base, the J end by 2 bases, with 11 bases between. The CDR3 totals 15 residues. The CDR3 DNA is TGTGCCAGCTCACCACAGAAGGGGGGCAACACTGAAGCTTTCTTT. Translation: CASSPQKGGNTEAFF.

The V call is TRBV13, the J call TRBJ2-1, with TRBD2 matching 11 bases. Germline lookup yields CDR1 PRHDT and CDR2 FYEKMQ (reference sequence). The CDR3 consists of 16 residues. Trimming at V came to 2 bases and at J to 8 bases, leaving 8 bases not matched to a gene. CDR3 bases: TGTGCCAGCAGCTTAAAAACTAGCGGGAGTTACGATGAGCAGTTCTTC. It specifies CASSLKTSGSYDEQFF.

The rearrangement uses TRBV6-6 and TRBJ2-7; D might be TRBD2 (5 bases). Trimming cost V 5 bases and J 2 bases, with 13 bases left between them. The CDR3 has 14 residues. Looked up from germline, CDR1 is MNHNY and CDR2 is SVGAGI (reference sequence). The CDR3 sequence: CASSPLEGPYEQYF. For the CDR3, the DNA is TGTGCCAGCAGTCCCCTCGAGGGTCCCTACGAGCAGTACTTC.

The gene calls are TRBV6-6 and TRBJ1-2, with 8 bases aligning to TRBD1. Looked up from germline, CDR1 is MNHNY and CDR2 is SVGAGI (reference sequence). This CDR3 spans 14 amino acids. Losses at the gene ends were 4 bases for V and 5 bases for J; bases not matched to a gene: 6. The CDR3: CASSSVQGAYGYTF. CDR3 nucleotide sequence: TGTGCCAGCAGTTCGGTGCAGGGGGCGTATGGCTACACCTTC.

V and J are TRBV5-1 and TRBJ1-4; unclear D gene. Germline assignment: CDR1 SGHRS and CDR2 YFSETQ. The CDR3 runs to 14 residues. Trimming left V 7 bases short and J 3 bases short, with 13 bases between. CDR3 DNA: TGCGCCAGCGCCTTGAGGCCAGCTAATGAAAAACTGTTTTTT. Translation gives CASALRPANEKLFF.

This chain's CDR3 is CASTKFLREGQETQYF. CDR3 DNA: TGTGCCAGTACCAAATTTTTGCGGGAGGGCCAGGAGACCCAGTACTTC. The chain links TRBV19 to TRBJ2-5; TRBD2 agrees at 9 bases. The CDR3 sequence is 16 residues long. Germline V CDR1 and CDR2: LNHDA, SQIVND (reference sequence). V was clipped by 7 bases and J by 5 bases; unmatched bases: 14. The whole variable domain, remainder taken from reference TRBV19 and TRBJ2-5, is DGGITQSPKYLFRKEGQNVTLSCEQNLNHDAMYWYRQDPGQGLRLIYYSQIVNDFQKGDIAEGYSVSREKKESFPLTVTSAQKNPTAFYLCASTKFLREGQETQYFGPGTRLLVL.